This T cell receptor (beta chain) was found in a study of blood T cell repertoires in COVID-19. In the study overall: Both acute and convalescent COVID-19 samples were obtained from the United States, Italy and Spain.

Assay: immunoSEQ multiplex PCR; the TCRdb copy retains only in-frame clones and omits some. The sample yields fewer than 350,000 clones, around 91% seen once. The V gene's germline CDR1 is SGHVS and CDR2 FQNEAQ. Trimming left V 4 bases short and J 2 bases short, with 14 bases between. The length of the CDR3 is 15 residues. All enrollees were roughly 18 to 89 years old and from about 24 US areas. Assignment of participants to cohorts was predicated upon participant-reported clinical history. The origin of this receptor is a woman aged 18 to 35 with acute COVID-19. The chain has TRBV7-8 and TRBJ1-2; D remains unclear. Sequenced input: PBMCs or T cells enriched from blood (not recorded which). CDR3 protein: CASSSGGGLNYGYTF. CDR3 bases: TGTGCCAGCAGCTCCGGTGGAGGGTTGAACTATGGCTACACCTTC.